This passage covers 9 T cell receptor beta chains from one sample sequenced in a study of PD-1 blockade in classical Hodgkin lymphoma. The method was immunoSEQ multiplex PCR; TCRdb's version includes in-frame clones alone and lacks a portion of them. This sample has about 12,000 clones, with roughly 76% found just once. Each and every patient relapsed after autologous stem cell transplantation, and patients got differing brentuximab vedotin exposure. The specimen was peripheral blood mononuclear cells (PBMCs), collected at baseline. The source is a human donor with classical Hodgkin lymphoma.

The chain has TRBV27 and TRBJ1-2, with a possible D match to TRBD1 (6 bases). Germline CDR1 is MNHEY and CDR2 is SMNVEV (reference sequence). The CDR3 spans 12 residues. V was trimmed by 4 bases and J by 7 bases, leaving 10 bases between them. The CDR3 coding sequence is TGTGCCAGCAGTTCCAGGGGCGGTGGCTACACCTTC. Protein: CASSSRGGGYTF.

The chain employs TRBV30 and TRBJ2-1, with D perhaps matching TRBD2 (6 bases). V was shortened by 0 bases and J by 3 bases, with 9 bases between the two germline ends. This CDR3 comprises 14 residues. Germline V gene data show CDR1 as GTSNPN and CDR2 as SVGIG (reference sequence). The CDR3 DNA reads TGTGCCTGGAGTGTTGGCGGGAACTACAATGAGCAGTTCTTC. Its translation is CAWSVGGNYNEQFF.

This clone was seen only a few times. J is TRBJ2-1 and V is TRBV6-6, with 10 bases matching TRBD2. The CDR3 sequence is 13 residues long. The junction had 4 bases not matched to a gene; V was cut back by 2 bases and J by 12 bases. The V gene's germline CDR1 is MNHNY and CDR2 SVGAGI (reference sequence). For the CDR3, the DNA is TGTGCCAGCAGTTACCTAGCGGGAGCCCGGCAGTTCTTC. Its translation is CASSYLAGARQFF.

This chain joins TRBV2 and TRBJ1-6; 9 nucleotides agree with TRBD1. V lost 4 bases to trimming and J lost 9 bases; unmatched junction nucleotides: 4. The CDR3 sequence is 14 residues long. Germline V gene sequence: CDR1 SNHLY, CDR2 FYNNEI. CDR3 protein: CASSAGTGTSPLHF. The DNA of the CDR3 is TGTGCCAGCAGTGCCGGGACAGGGACTTCACCCCTCCACTTT.

The V call is TRBV5-4, the J call TRBJ2-1; D unclear. Trimming left V 0 bases short and J 9 bases short, with 10 bases between. Germline V CDR1 and CDR2: SGHNT, YYREEE (reference sequence). CDR3 length: 13 amino acids. CDR3 protein: CASSLGLLGEQFF. CDR3 DNA sequence: TGTGCCAGCAGCTTGGGACTCTTAGGTGAGCAGTTCTTC.

The chain joins TRBV6-1 to TRBJ1-2; D gene ambiguous. V lost 0 bases, J lost 0 bases, and 8 bases lay in between. The CDR3 loop spans 15 amino acids. The germline gives CDR1 MNHNS, CDR2 SASEGT. CDR3 DNA sequence: TGTGCCAGCAGTGAAGCCCGAGGAGCTAACTATGGCTACACCTTC. Protein sequence: CASSEARGANYGYTF.

The CDR3: CASSTLLMGAEQFF. The CDR3 coding sequence is TGTGCCAGTAGTACCCTCCTTATGGGAGCTGAGCAGTTCTTC. This chain joins TRBV19 and TRBJ2-1, with TRBD2 as a possible D gene (5 bases). CDR1 and CDR2 (germline): LNHDA, SQIVND (reference sequence). V lost 4 bases and J lost 9, with 16 bases in between. This CDR3 region has 14 residues.

This chain uses TRBV6-5 with TRBJ2-2; D is ambiguous. The CDR3 contains 14 residues. V dropped 2 bases and J dropped 4 bases, with 8 bases sitting between them. The germline V gene has CDR1 MNHEY and CDR2 SVGAGI. The CDR3 sequence: CASSYRRSTGELFF. CDR3 nucleotides: TGTGCCAGCAGTTACCGTCGGAGCACCGGGGAGCTGTTTTTT.

This chain joins TRBV6-6 and TRBJ1-1; no firm D call. Between the trimmed V and J ends, which lost 8 bases and 1 base, there was a span of 2 bases. Per germline, CDR1 MNHNY and CDR2 SVGAGI (reference sequence). There are 10 residues in the CDR3. CDR3 DNA: TGTGCCAGCCGGAACACTGAAGCTTTCTTT. Its translation is CASRNTEAFF.